This entry is about one TCR beta chain. Germline V gene lookup returns CDR1 MNHNS and CDR2 SASEGT. This CDR3 contains 10 residues. V was clipped by 0 bases and J by 10 bases, with 3 bases between them. This sample is part of a study of blood T cell repertoires in COVID-19. Someone with COVID-19 had been met by exposed participants within 2 weeks before study entry. The assay was immunoSEQ multiplex PCR, and TCRdb's table has in-frame clones only and misses some. In the table there are 250,000 to 300,000 clones, more than 75% of which are singletons. This chain links TRBV6-1 with TRBJ1-1; D not resolved. The TCR was taken from a woman aged 45-65 years who had been exposed to COVID-19. The sequencing sample was made of PBMCs or T cells enriched from blood (not recorded which). CDR3 residues: CASSEARAFF. CDR3 in DNA: TGTGCCAGCAGTGAAGCGAGAGCTTTCTTT.